Listed below are T cell receptor beta chains from one sample, sequenced in a study of CD8+CD57+ T cells in acquired aplastic anemia. In TCRdb, the reads were re-called with MiXCR into one record per CDR3 protein. This sample has about 180,000 distinct CDR3 sequences; around 60% occur once, and the top ten carry about 39%. Sample: sorted CD4+, CD8+, or CD8+CD57+ T cells (not recorded which) from PBMCs. The receptor set was obtained from a human donor with aplastic anemia. Each CDR3 is given with its conserved first and last residue. A D gene is named only where the DNA matches it firmly. Size is omitted from some rows. Given values are once, few, many or a class for expanded clones.

v_gene,j_gene,abundance,d_gene,CDR3nt,CDR3aa
TRBV10-3,TRBJ1-5,-,-,TGTGCCATCAGTGAGTCGACAAATCAGCCCCAGCATTTT,CAISESTNQPQHF
TRBV11-3,TRBJ2-5,many,-,TGTGCCAGCAGCTTAGATTCTAGCCAAGAGACCCAGTACTTC,CASSLDSSQETQYF
TRBV29-1,TRBJ2-5,-,-,TGCAGCGTTCCCGGGGACTCCCAAGAGACCCAGTACTTC,CSVPGDSQETQYF
TRBV19,TRBJ1-1,-,-,TGTGCCAGTAGCACCCAATCCGAAGCTTTCTTT,CASSTQSEAFF
TRBV12-3/TRBV12-4,TRBJ2-7,many,-,TGTGCCAGCAGTTTAGCCGACAGGCCCTACGAGCAGTACTTC,CASSLADRPYEQYF
TRBV29-1,TRBJ1-1,-,-,TGCAGCGTTTTGGGAGGCAGGAACACTGAAGCTTTCTTT,CSVLGGRNTEAFF
TRBV27,TRBJ1-2,few,TRBD1,TGTGCCAGCAGCTCTGGGACAGGGGGTAACTATGGCTACACCTTC,CASSSGTGGNYGYTF
TRBV7-9,TRBJ2-3,-,TRBD2,TGTGCCAGCAGCTGGAGGACTAGCATGGCCACAGATACGCAGTATTTT,CASSWRTSMATDTQYF
TRBV7-8,TRBJ1-6,-,-,TGTGCCAGCAGCTTAGCGAACAGGGCTAGCGGTAATTCACCCCTCCACTTT,CASSLANRASGNSPLHF
TRBV29-1,TRBJ1-2,-,-,TGCAGCGTTGTTGTTCCGGGGCGAGGCTACACCTTC,CSVVVPGRGYTF
TRBV7-2,TRBJ2-7,-,-,TGCGCCAGCAGCCAAGATTTAGGGTTGGGCGGGGAGCAGTACTTC,CASSQDLGLGGEQYF
TRBV29-1,TRBJ2-7,-,-,TGCAGCGTCAGGTCAGGCATAACCTACGAGCAGTACTTC,CSVRSGITYEQYF
TRBV6-2/TRBV6-3,TRBJ1-2,many,TRBD1,TGTGCCAGCAGTTACAGCAGGGGGTATGGCTACACCTTC,CASSYSRGYGYTF
TRBV5-6,TRBJ2-7,-,-,TGTGCCAGCAGCCCAACGCGCTCCTACGAGCAGTACTTC,CASSPTRSYEQYF
TRBV7-3,TRBJ2-6,few,-,TGTGCCAGCAGCTTAATCGGCTCTGGGGCCAACGTCCTGACTTTC,CASSLIGSGANVLTF
TRBV7-2,TRBJ1-1,-,-,TGTGCCAGCAGCTTAGTACCGCGGGTGAACACTGAAGCTTTCTTT,CASSLVPRVNTEAFF
TRBV30,TRBJ2-7,many,-,TGTGCCTGGAGTGTAAGTACGGGTCCCTACGAGCAGTACTTC,CAWSVSTGPYEQYF
TRBV19,TRBJ1-4,many,TRBD1,TGTGCCAGTAGTATGGGACAGGGGGAGAAACTGTTTTTT,CASSMGQGEKLFF
TRBV7-2,TRBJ1-2,once,-,TGTGCCAGCAGCTTATGGGCAGACGATGGCTACACCTTC,CASSLWADDGYTF
TRBV7-2,TRBJ2-7,-,TRBD2,TGTGCCAGCAGCTTAGTGGGAGGACTAGCGGGGTTCTACGAGCAGTACTTC,CASSLVGGLAGFYEQYF
TRBV2,TRBJ2-3,many,TRBD2,TGTGCCAGCAGTAAAAGGACTAGCGGGGGCACAGATACGCAGTATTTT,CASSKRTSGGTDTQYF
TRBV6-5,TRBJ1-6,-,-,TGTGCCAGCAGTTACTCGGGAGGGTTTAATTCACCCCTCCACTTT,CASSYSGGFNSPLHF
TRBV7-9,TRBJ2-7,few,TRBD1,TGTGCCAGCAGTTACGGGACAGGGCTCTACGAGCAGTACTTC,CASSYGTGLYEQYF
TRBV5-4,TRBJ2-7,-,TRBD2,TGTGCCAGCAGCAAAACTAGCGGGAGCTCCTACGAGCAGTACTTC,CASSKTSGSSYEQYF
TRBV19,TRBJ2-7,-,-,TGTGCCGGTAGTAACCGGGGGGCGCCGGTTCCTAACTTC,CAGSNRGAPVPNF
TRBV19,TRBJ1-5,-,-,TGTGCCAGTAGTATCCCGACAACTAGCAATCAGCCCCAGCATTTT,CASSIPTTSNQPQHF
TRBV5-1,TRBJ2-5,-,TRBD2,TGCGCCAGCAGCTTGGGGGCGCGGGGGGAGACCCAGTACTTC,CASSLGARGETQYF
TRBV15,TRBJ1-2,many,-,TGTGCCACCAGCAGAGGAAGAGGGGTCGACTATGGCTACACCTTC,CATSRGRGVDYGYTF
TRBV2,TRBJ1-1,-,-,TGTGCCAGCAGTGTGTGGAGGGAACTGTCTGAAGCTTTCTTT,CASSVWRELSEAFF
TRBV5-5,TRBJ2-7,few,TRBD2,TGTGCCAGCAGCGCGGGGACTAGCGGGAGGATTGAGCAGTACTTC,CASSAGTSGRIEQYF
TRBV29-1,TRBJ1-6,-,-,TGCAGCTCATTACCAAATTCACCCCTCCACTTT,CSSLPNSPLHF
TRBV7-9,TRBJ1-6,-,-,TGTGCCAGCAGCTTCATCCAGGGTTATAATTCACCCCTCCACTTT,CASSFIQGYNSPLHF
TRBV19,TRBJ2-3,-,-,TGTGCCAGTAGTCCAGCAGGCACAGATACGCAGTATTTT,CASSPAGTDTQYF
TRBV5-4,TRBJ2-3,-,TRBD2,TGTGCCAGCAGCTTGGCTAGTAGCGGGGCCCTCACAGATACGCAGTATTTT,CASSLASSGALTDTQYF
TRBV5-1,TRBJ2-2,-,-,TGCGCCAGCAGGTATAGCGACGGCGGGGAGCTGTTTTTT,CASRYSDGGELFF
TRBV2,TRBJ1-1,-,TRBD1,TGTGCCAGCAGTGGTAGGACAGGGGGCCGGGCTTTCTTT,CASSGRTGGRAFF
TRBV10-3,TRBJ1-6,-,-,TGTGCCATCAGTGAGTCAGGGGGATCACCCCTCCACTTT,CAISESGGSPLHF
TRBV20-1,TRBJ1-5,-,-,TGCGGTGCTATGGAACAGTTTAGCAATCAGCCCCAGCATTTT,CGAMEQFSNQPQHF
TRBV29-1,TRBJ2-7,-,-,TGCAGCGTTGAAGCCAGGGACCGAGGCTACGAGCAGTACTTC,CSVEARDRGYEQYF
TRBV29-1,TRBJ2-1,-,-,TGCAGCGTTGAGTTCAACTACAATGAGCAGTTCTTC,CSVEFNYNEQFF
TRBV9,TRBJ1-1,many,-,TGTGCCAGCAGCTCCCAGATTAACACTGAAGCTTTCTTT,CASSSQINTEAFF
TRBV4-1,TRBJ1-6,many,-,TGCGCCAGCAGCCAAGAGGGGGATTCACCCCTCCACTTT,CASSQEGDSPLHF